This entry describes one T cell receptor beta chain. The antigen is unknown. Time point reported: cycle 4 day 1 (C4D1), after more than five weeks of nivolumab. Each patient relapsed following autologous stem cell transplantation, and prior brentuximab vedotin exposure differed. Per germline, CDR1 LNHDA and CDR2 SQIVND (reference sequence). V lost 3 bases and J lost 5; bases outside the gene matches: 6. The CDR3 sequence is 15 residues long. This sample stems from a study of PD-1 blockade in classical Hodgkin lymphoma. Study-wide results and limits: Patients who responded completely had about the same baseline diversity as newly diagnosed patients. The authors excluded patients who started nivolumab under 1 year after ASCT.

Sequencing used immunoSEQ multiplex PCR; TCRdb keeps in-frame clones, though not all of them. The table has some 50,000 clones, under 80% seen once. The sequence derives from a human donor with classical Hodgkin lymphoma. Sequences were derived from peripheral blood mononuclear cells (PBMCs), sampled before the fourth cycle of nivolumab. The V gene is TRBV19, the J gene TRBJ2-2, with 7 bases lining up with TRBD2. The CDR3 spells CASSIGIAGTGELFF. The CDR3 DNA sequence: TGTGCCAGTAGTATCGGGATAGCGGGTACCGGGGAGCTGTTTTTT.